This T cell receptor (beta chain) was recovered during a study of beta chain features in type 1 diabetes. Overall study context: Patient and healthy donor groups were alike in age, gender and cell yields. Study-wide points: People with Type 1 diabetes carried modestly yet significantly shorter TCRB CDR3s in all four CD4+ subsets. In patients and controls equally, PCR might favor templates that are shorter.

Trimming at V came to 5 bases and at J to 6 bases, leaving 5 bases not matched to a gene. Germline lookup yields CDR1 SGHTA and CDR2 FQGNSA. The CDR3 spans 13 residues. Expressed TCRB transcripts were sequenced because the entire RNA isolate underwent reverse transcription. Using immunoSEQ multiplex PCR, the repertoire was profiled, and TCRdb retains in-frame clones only, with some absent. The sample holds 45,000 to 60,000 clones, approximately 43% seen once. One heparinised draw, averaging around 120 mL, was taken per donor. Comments on this clone: Its antigen is not known.

The sequenced sample was stem cell memory CD4+ T cells from blood. The receptor's source is a man younger than 40 with type 1 diabetes. The gene calls are TRBV7-2 and TRBJ1-1, with 8 bases matching TRBD1. DNA for the CDR3: TGTGCCAGCAGCAATGGACAGGGCGCTGAAGCTTTCTTT. It yields the protein CASSNGQGAEAFF.